Here is one T cell receptor (beta chain) with its context. The PCR contained 60 Vbeta and 13 Jbeta primers. The data were produced by immunoSEQ multiplex PCR, yet TCRdb's version contains in-frame clones alone and is incomplete. The table lists approximately 160,000 clones, 82% of them singletons. V dropped 2 bases and J dropped 9; count of bases not matched to a gene: 5. This CDR3 has 13 residues. CDR1 is SGHRS, CDR2 YFSETQ, per germline. The data were taken from a study of cytomegalovirus exposure and HLA in healthy donors. This chain joins TRBV5-1 and TRBJ2-1; 7 bases line up with TRBD1. Sequences were obtained from PBMCs. The receptor was derived from a girl aged 10 to 17 in good health and CMV-seropositive. For the CDR3, the DNA is TGCGCCAGCAGCTTAGAGGGGGCAAGTGAGCAGTTCTTC. Translating gives CASSLEGASEQFF.